This is a list of T cell receptor beta chains from one sample in a study of CXCR3-negative and CXCR3-positive naive CD8 T cells. TCRdb reprocessed the 5' RACE reads, keeping one entry per CDR3 protein, no DNA. This sample's clone table lists 65,000 to 75,000 distinct CDR3 sequences. Sample: naive CXCR3- CD8+ T cells from blood. All receptors derive from a human donor in good health. Some clones in this sample may be carry-over from other donors' samples. The CDR3 runs from the conserved cysteine through the conserved F or W. Fields, in order: clone size, V gene, J gene, CDR3 protein. The listing skips clone size in some rows; elsewhere it reads once, few, many or a size class.

.	TRBV7-9	TRBJ2-1	CASSLAYGSNEQFF
.	TRBV7-6	TRBJ2-1	CASSSSGTSGYNEQFF
.	TRBV27	TRBJ2-3	CASSLLGDTQYF
.	TRBV12-3/TRBV12-4	TRBJ2-7	CASSPDSEVQYF
.	TRBV3-1	TRBJ2-1	CASSQLAGEGDEQFF
.	TRBV20-1	TRBJ1-2	CSAPRGDAFWGYTF
medium-sized	TRBV4-3	TRBJ1-1	CASSHHFESLNTEAFF
.	TRBV20-1	TRBJ2-1	CSARDLTSGVYNEQFF
.	TRBV20-1	TRBJ1-1	CSASPLGQALNTEAFF
medium-sized	TRBV29-1	TRBJ2-7	CSVGPGQGYEQYF
.	TRBV29-1	TRBJ2-3	CSVEGGDYKTDTQYF
.	TRBV29-1	TRBJ2-5	CSVEIRETQYF
.	TRBV29-1	TRBJ2-1	CSVLETGINEQFF
.	TRBV7-3	TRBJ2-1	CASSLIAGGRSEQFF
.	TRBV23-1	TRBJ2-1	CASSQGHLNEQFF
.	TRBV29-1	TRBJ2-5	CSVEGLAGVMYQETQYF
.	TRBV4-2	TRBJ2-1	CASTGPGENNEQFF
.	TRBV12-3/TRBV12-4	TRBJ1-1	CASSLVTGMLSRVAFF
.	TRBV29-1	TRBJ2-2	CSVWFRTGELFF
.	TRBV7-9	TRBJ1-1	CASLGGTEDFF
.	TRBV12-3/TRBV12-4	TRBJ1-2	CASRDQGGGIYGYTF
.	TRBV5-1	TRBJ2-1	CASSLFRPGIIPYNEQFF
.	TRBV7-9	TRBJ1-2	CASSDGANYGYTF
.	TRBV5-4	TRBJ2-2	CASRNFGGGELFF
.	TRBV11-3	TRBJ1-1	CASSWDLDTEAFF
.	TRBV5-5	TRBJ2-3	CASDGTANPDTQYF
.	TRBV3-1	TRBJ2-3	CASSQPTGGTDTQYF
.	TRBV5-1	TRBJ2-1	CASSPYVSHNEQFF
.	TRBV7-9	TRBJ2-3	CASILTGGAYTDTQYF
.	TRBV9	TRBJ2-5	CASSAAGPGGVSETQYF
.	TRBV4-1	TRBJ1-5	CASSQEGGTSQPHHF
.	TRBV7-2	TRBJ2-3	CASSLWTSDTDTQYF
.	TRBV5-5	TRBJ1-1	CASRPAGGDTEAFF
.	TRBV11-3	TRBJ2-1	CASSLRDRAPGRNNEQFF
.	TRBV4-1	TRBJ2-2	CASSQGLGNTGELFF
.	TRBV11-2	TRBJ2-3	CASSLGTADTQYF
.	TRBV20-1	TRBJ2-7	CSARSVTSGVYEQYF
.	TRBV30	TRBJ1-1	CARSQGLQGTEAFF
.	TRBV12-3/TRBV12-4	TRBJ2-1	CASTGEVGSGEQFF
.	TRBV5-1	TRBJ2-7	CASSPTGSPYEQYF
.	TRBV4-3	TRBJ2-7	CASSQDRVGIKNEQYF
.	TRBV7-9	TRBJ2-3	CASSPPGTDTQYF
.	TRBV6-1	TRBJ2-1	CASNRRGDSYNEQFF
.	TRBV7-9	TRBJ2-7	CASSSATSGSAEQYF
.	TRBV7-9	TRBJ2-1	CASSSTVNEQFF
.	TRBV6-5	TRBJ1-2	CASKGQGLIYGYTF
.	TRBV7-3	TRBJ2-2	CASSWDTGELFF
.	TRBV7-6	TRBJ1-1	CASSLEAGMMTEAFF
.	TRBV7-4	TRBJ2-3	CASSRVPILAGVPDTQYF
.	TRBV5-1	TRBJ2-7	CASSFEQTYEQYF
.	TRBV7-2	TRBJ1-1	CASSPGQGDGTEAFF